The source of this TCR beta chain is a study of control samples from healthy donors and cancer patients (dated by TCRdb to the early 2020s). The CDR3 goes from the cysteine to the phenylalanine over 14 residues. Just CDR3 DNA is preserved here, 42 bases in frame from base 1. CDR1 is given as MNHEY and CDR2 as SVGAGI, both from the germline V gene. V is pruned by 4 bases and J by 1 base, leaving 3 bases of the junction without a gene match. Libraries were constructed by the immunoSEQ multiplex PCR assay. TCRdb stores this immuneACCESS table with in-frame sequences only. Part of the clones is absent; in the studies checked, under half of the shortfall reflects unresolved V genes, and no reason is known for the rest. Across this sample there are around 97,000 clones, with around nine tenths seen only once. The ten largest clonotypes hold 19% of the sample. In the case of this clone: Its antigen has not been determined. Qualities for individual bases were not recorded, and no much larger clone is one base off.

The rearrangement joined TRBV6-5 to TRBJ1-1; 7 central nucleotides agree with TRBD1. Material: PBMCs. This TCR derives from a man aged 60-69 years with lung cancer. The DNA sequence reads TGTGCCAGCAGTTCCCGGACAGGGAACACTGAAGCTTTCTTT. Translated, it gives CASSSRTGNTEAFF.